The 29 T cell receptor beta chains below come from one sample, sequenced in a study of OX40 agonist ivuxolimab in advanced cancers. Assay used: immunoSEQ multiplex PCR; TCRdb lists only in-frame clones, some missing. The sample gives approximately 30,000 clones, 80% to 90% of which show up once; approximately 31% is in the top ten. Here the sequenced sample was CD4+ or CD8+ T cells sorted from blood, taken in a trial of the OX40 agonist ivuxolimab. The receptors were gathered from an adult with an advanced solid tumor such as melanoma, head and neck, liver or kidney cancer.

This sequence joins TRBV10-1 and TRBJ2-2; 8 nucleotides line up with TRBD2. From germline, CDR1 is WNHNN and CDR2 SYGVQD (reference sequence). With 4 bases clipped from V and 4 bases from J, the junction kept 11 bases outside the gene matches. The CDR3 has 17 residues. The CDR3 loop reads CASSGPQAGVSTGELFF. The CDR3 nucleotides are TGCGCCAGCAGTGGACCCCAAGCGGGAGTAAGCACCGGGGAGCTGTTTTTT.

V usage is TRBV27 and J usage is TRBJ2-5; D uncertain. CDR3 length equals 10 residues. Germline-derived CDR1 and CDR2 are MNHEY and SMNVEV (reference sequence). The V end was cut by 7 bases, the J end by 9 bases, with 9 bases between. Written as DNA, the CDR3 is TGTGCCAGCAAGGATGGGGCCCAGTACTTC. Encoded protein: CASKDGAQYF.

The genes are TRBV9 and TRBJ2-7; 8 bases map to TRBD2. Losses at the gene ends were 5 bases for V and 3 bases for J; bases not matched to a gene: 7. This CDR3 is 14 amino acids long. Germline V gene lookup returns CDR1 SGDLS and CDR2 YYNGEE. CDR3 loop: CASSARGVGYEQYF. CDR3 in DNA: TGTGCCAGCAGTGCGCGGGGGGTTGGCTACGAGCAGTACTTC.

The chain couples TRBV5-1 to TRBJ2-7, with no clear D. V was cut by 2 bases and J by 2 bases, with 8 bases left in between. Germline CDR1 is SGHRS and CDR2 is YFSETQ. The CDR3 runs 13 residues. CDR3 region: CASSFPETYEQYF. Here the CDR3 DNA reads TGCGCCAGCAGCTTTCCTGAAACCTACGAGCAGTACTTC.

This clone has a single count. The chain couples TRBV29-1 to TRBJ1-2; maybe TRBD1 (6 bases). CDR1 is SQVTM, CDR2 ANQGSEA, per germline. CDR3 length equals 16 residues. V was pared by 2 bases and J by 4 bases, with 20 bases between. The CDR3, as DNA: TGCAGCGTTGAACTAGTTCTTAGGACAGCTCCCTATGGCTACACCTTC. Protein product: CSVELVLRTAPYGYTF.

The chain is built from TRBV27 and TRBJ1-2; D is possibly TRBD1 (5 bases). The CDR3 is made up of 15 amino acids. Germline V gene data show CDR1 as MNHEY and CDR2 as SMNVEV (reference sequence). Trimming shortened V by 6 bases and J by 3 bases, and 17 bases separated the two germline ends. Here the CDR3 DNA reads TGTGCCAGCAGGCCTCGGGAGCGGGGGGACTATGGCTACACCTTC. Amino acid sequence: CASRPRERGDYGYTF.

The chain recombines TRBV14 with TRBJ2-7; TRBD1 agrees at 8 bases. Losses at the gene ends were 6 bases for V and 5 bases for J; bases not matched to a gene: 9. The CDR3 totals 14 residues. The germline V gene encodes CDR1 SGHDN and CDR2 FVKESK. The CDR3 DNA follows: TGTGCCAGCAGTGCACTACAGGGGGTCCACGAGCAGTACTTC. Protein: CASSALQGVHEQYF.

This chain joins TRBV9 and TRBJ1-3, with D maybe TRBD1 (6 bases). CDR1 is SGDLS and CDR2 is YYNGEE in the germline V gene. V was cut by 4 bases and J by 0 bases, with 17 bases left in between. The CDR3 spans 17 residues. The CDR3 region has the DNA TGTGCCAGCAGCCTCTCCCGCAGGGGCGACTCTGGAAACACCATATATTTT. Its translation is CASSLSRRGDSGNTIYF.

The V call is TRBV5-1, the J call TRBJ1-1; TRBD1 matches at 10 bases. Germline V gene lookup returns CDR1 SGHRS and CDR2 YFSETQ. The V gene end was trimmed by 4 bases and the J gene end by 3 bases; junction bases not matched to a gene: 6. The CDR3 has 15 residues. The CDR3 bases are TGCGCCAGCAGCACGGGGGACAGGGGCTACACTGAAGCTTTCTTT. This encodes CASSTGDRGYTEAFF.

The genes are TRBV27 and TRBJ1-3; D is unresolved. Trimming pared 5 bases from V and 2 bases from J, leaving 7 bases between. This CDR3 is 13 amino acids long. Germline V gene data show CDR1 as MNHEY and CDR2 as SMNVEV (reference sequence). The CDR3 nucleotides read TGTGCCAGCAGTCCCCTCCCTGGAAACACCATATATTTT. The encoded protein is CASSPLPGNTIYF.

The chain is built from TRBV28 and TRBJ2-7, with D tentatively TRBD2 (5 bases). This CDR3 is built from 14 residues. V was clipped by 6 bases and J by 4 bases, with 16 bases between them. Per the germline V gene, CDR1 is MDHEN and CDR2 is SYDVKM. CDR3 nucleotide sequence: TGTGCCAGCAGCCCCCTGGGAGTAGGGTACGAGCAGTACTTC. This codes for CASSPLGVGYEQYF.

V usage is TRBV7-9 and J usage is TRBJ1-4; the D gene is possibly TRBD1 (6 bases). CDR1 SEHNR and CDR2 FQNEAQ come from the germline V gene (reference sequence). The germline V and J ends were trimmed by 4 bases and 3 bases, with 12 bases remaining between them. The length of the CDR3 is 15 residues. The CDR3 DNA is TGTGCCAGCAGCTCCAACAGGGCGGCTAATGAAAAACTGTTTTTT. This sequence encodes CASSSNRAANEKLFF.

The J gene is TRBJ2-5, the V gene TRBV13, with 7 nucleotides matching TRBD2. Germline loops: CDR1 PRHDT, CDR2 FYEKMQ (reference sequence). V was pared by 7 bases and J by 0 bases, with 11 bases of the junction left unmatched. This CDR3 contains 16 residues. CDR3 DNA: TGTGCCAGCACTCTGGGGCGCGGGGGTTACCAAGAGACCCAGTACTTC. Translating gives CASTLGRGGYQETQYF. Combining the CDR3 with reference TRBV13 and TRBJ2-5 gives the whole variable domain AAGVIQSPRHLIKEKRETATLKCYPIPRHDTVYWYQQGPGQDPQFLISFYEKMQSDKGSIPDRFSAQQFSDYHSELNMSSLELGDSALYFCASTLGRGGYQETQYFGPGTRLLVL.

CDR3 sequence reads: CASSFPDRVRTEAFF. Here the CDR3 DNA reads TGTGCCAGCAGTTTTCCGGACAGGGTAAGGACTGAAGCTTTCTTT. The chain carries TRBV28 and TRBJ1-1, with TRBD1 matching over 8 bases. V gave up 3 bases and J gave up 5 bases; unmatched junction bases: 8. CDR1 and CDR2 (germline): MDHEN, SYDVKM. CDR3 length equals 15 residues.

V and J are TRBV23-1 and TRBJ1-1; TRBD1 matches 9 bases. TRBV23-1 is an ORF, and what it does is uncertain. The CDR3 runs 17 residues. The V and J ends lost 0 bases and 0 bases, in that order; junction bases with no gene match: 5. This CDR3 reads CASSQSGQGPMNTEAFF. The CDR3 nucleotides are TGCGCCAGCAGTCAATCGGGACAGGGTCCTATGAACACTGAAGCTTTCTTT.

The CDR3 region is CASSGGQTLSYNEQFF. The CDR3 DNA follows: TGCGCCAGCAGCGGGGGACAAACACTCTCCTACAATGAGCAGTTCTTC. V and J are TRBV5-1 and TRBJ2-1; tentative D call: TRBD1 (6 bases). The CDR3 has 16 residues. In germline, CDR1 is SGHRS, CDR2 YFSETQ. V was trimmed by 4 bases and J by 0 bases, leaving 14 bases between them.

Regarding this clone: The sample contains more than one DNA sequence encoding this CDR3. The V call is TRBV7-9, the J call TRBJ1-5; the D gene is possibly TRBD1 (5 bases). The CDR3 covers 15 residues. Trimming took 5 bases from V and 6 from J, leaving 17 bases between them. Per the germline V gene, CDR1 is SEHNR and CDR2 is FQNEAQ (reference sequence). CDR3 nucleotide sequence: TGTGCCAGCAGCCCCCGGGGGGGAGGCAGTCAGCCCCAGCATTTT. Protein product: CASSPRGGGSQPQHF. Combining the CDR3 with reference TRBV7-9 and TRBJ1-5 gives the whole variable domain DTGVSQNPRHKITKRGQNVTFRCDPISEHNRLYWYRQTLGQGPEFLTYFQNEAQLEKSRLLSDRFSAERPKGSFSTLEIQRTEQGDSAMYLCASSPRGGGSQPQHFGDGTRLSIL.

The CDR3 nucleotides are TGCGCCAGCAGCCCCCGAAGGGAGCGTGACAATGAGCAGTTCTTC. It is translated as CASSPRRERDNEQFF. The V call is TRBV4-1, the J call TRBJ2-1, with D possibly TRBD2 on 5 matching bases. Germline V gene lookup returns CDR1 MGHRA and CDR2 YSYEKL. With 4 bases removed from V and 5 bases from J, the gap between germline ends came to 15 bases. The CDR3 length is 15 residues.

V and J are TRBV2 and TRBJ2-1, with 7 nucleotides matching TRBD1. Germline lookup yields CDR1 SNHLY and CDR2 FYNNEI. This CDR3 has 15 amino acids. V lost 6 bases and J lost 6; bases outside the gene matches: 11. Written as DNA, the CDR3 is TGTGCCAGCAGGAGACCCGGGACAGACCTCAATGAGCAGTTCTTC. It is translated as CASRRPGTDLNEQFF. Drawing the rest from reference TRBV2 and TRBJ2-1, the complete variable domain is EPEVTQTPSHQVTQMGQEVILRCVPISNHLYFYWYRQILGQKVEFLVSFYNNEISEKSEIFDDQFSVERPDGSNFTLKIRSTKLEDSAMYFCASRRPGTDLNEQFFGPGTRLTVL.

On this clone: At one boundary the junction diverges from the germline segment, which might be a read error. The V gene is TRBV6-5, the J gene TRBJ2-7; D perhaps matches TRBD1 (5 bases). CDR1 is MNHEY and CDR2 is SVGAGI in the germline V gene. There are 14 residues in the CDR3. CDR3: CASGEQVSSYGQYF. In nucleotides, the CDR3 is TGTGCCAGCGGGGAACAGGTCAGCTCCTACGGGCAGTACTTC.

The J gene is TRBJ2-3, the V gene TRBV5-1, with D possibly TRBD2 on 5 matching bases. The CDR3 covers 15 residues. The germline V and J ends were trimmed by 4 bases and 3 bases, with 15 bases remaining between them. CDR1 and CDR2 from the germline V gene are SGHRS and YFSETQ. The CDR3 spells CASSRGFGGTDTQYF. The CDR3 nucleotides are TGCGCCAGCAGCCGCGGGTTCGGAGGTACAGATACGCAGTATTTT.

The chain recombines TRBV27 with TRBJ1-4; maybe TRBD1 (6 bases). The V end lost 5 bases, the J end lost 5 bases, and 12 bases lay between the germline ends. The CDR3 consists of 14 residues. Germline V gene lookup returns CDR1 MNHEY and CDR2 SMNVEV (reference sequence). The CDR3 protein is CASSASQGNEKLFF. For the CDR3, the DNA is TGTGCCAGCAGTGCTTCACAGGGAAATGAAAAACTGTTTTTT.

The chain links TRBV27 to TRBJ2-1, with 7 bases identical to TRBD1. Germline CDR1 is MNHEY and CDR2 is SMNVEV (reference sequence). The V segment lost 7 bases and the J segment 0 bases; nucleotides outside the gene matches: 9. This CDR3 comprises 16 residues. The CDR3 loop reads CASNTKDRDSYNEQFF. As DNA, the CDR3 is TGTGCCAGCAATACCAAAGACAGGGACTCCTACAATGAGCAGTTCTTC.

The rearrangement joins TRBV28 to TRBJ2-3; a weak D match, TRBD1 (6 bases). Trimming took 2 bases from V and 14 from J, leaving 14 bases between them. The CDR3 is 12 residues long. Germline V gives CDR1 MDHEN, CDR2 SYDVKM. DNA for the CDR3: TGTGCCAGCAGTTTAGGACAGTTGGTTCTGTATTTT. Translated: CASSLGQLVLYF. Looking up the rest from reference TRBV28 and TRBJ2-3 gives the full variable domain: DVKVTQSSRYLVKRTGEKVFLECVQDMDHENMFWYRQDPGLGLRLIYFSYDVKMKEKGDIPEGYSVSREKKERFSLILESASTNQTSMYLCASSLGQLVLYFGPGTRLTVL.

This chain uses TRBV2 with TRBJ1-5; maybe TRBD1 (5 bases). The CDR3 covers 15 residues. Per the germline V gene, CDR1 is SNHLY and CDR2 is FYNNEI. V was cut by 6 bases and J by 0 bases, with 12 bases left in between. The CDR3 region is CASSPTTASNQPQHF. CDR3 sequence (DNA): TGTGCCAGCAGCCCGACGACAGCTAGCAATCAGCCCCAGCATTTT.

This clone was picked up a small number of times. The chain joins TRBV28 to TRBJ2-1; 9 positions match TRBD2. V trimming: 3 bases; J trimming: 1 base; junction bases outside the gene matches: 10. The length of the CDR3 is 18 residues. Germline V gene lookup returns CDR1 MDHEN and CDR2 SYDVKM. The CDR3 sequence is CASSFARGSGSSYNEQFF. The CDR3 bases are TGTGCCAGCAGTTTTGCCCGGGGTAGCGGGAGTTCCTACAATGAGCAGTTCTTC.

The rearrangement uses TRBV19 and TRBJ2-7, with 7 bases identical to TRBD1. The CDR3 has 12 amino acids. Germline loops: CDR1 LNHDA, CDR2 SQIVND (reference sequence). V lost 9 bases to trimming and J lost 5 bases; unmatched junction nucleotides: 7. For the CDR3, the DNA is TGTGCCAGCATGACAGGGTTCGACGAGCAGTACTTC. This encodes CASMTGFDEQYF.

The gene calls are TRBV28 and TRBJ1-2; 7 positions match TRBD1. Germline V gene lookup returns CDR1 MDHEN and CDR2 SYDVKM. V lost 5 bases to trimming and J lost 3 bases; unmatched junction nucleotides: 9. The length of the CDR3 is 15 residues. The CDR3 spells CASSLRTGTYYGYTF. CDR3 bases: TGTGCCAGCAGTCTGCGGACAGGTACATACTATGGCTACACCTTC.

The gene calls are TRBV2 and TRBJ2-1; D gene ambiguous. CDR1 and CDR2 (germline): SNHLY, FYNNEI. V was clipped by 2 bases and J by 8 bases, with 7 bases between them. This CDR3 has 12 amino acids. The CDR3 region has the DNA TGTGCCAGCAGTGAACCCCCCCATGAGCAGTTCTTC. Translating it yields CASSEPPHEQFF.